Following are 3 T cell receptor beta chains from one sample sequenced in a study of technical replicates of blood from a handful of donors. The method was immunoSEQ multiplex PCR; TCRdb's version includes in-frame clones alone and lacks a portion of them. The table has roughly 50,000 clones, just over 90% seen once. Sequencing was performed on PBMCs. The receptor set was obtained from a human donor in good health. Some clones in this sample may be carry-over from other donors' samples.

This clone was detected only a few times. The chain links TRBV5-1 to TRBJ2-3, with TRBD2 matching over 16 bases. The V and J ends lost 4 bases and 4 bases, in that order; junction bases with no gene match: 9. Germline CDR1 SGHRS, CDR2 YFSETQ. This CDR3 region has 18 residues. The chain's CDR3 is CASSVGTSGRAGADTQYF. CDR3 DNA sequence: TGCGCCAGCAGCGTAGGGACTAGCGGGAGGGCCGGGGCAGATACGCAGTATTTT.

The V and J genes are TRBV5-1 and TRBJ2-7; possibly TRBD2 for D (5 bases). The V and J ends lost 0 bases and 3 bases respectively, with 7 bases between them. Germline assignment: CDR1 SGHRS and CDR2 YFSETQ. The CDR3 extends over 13 amino acids. The CDR3 is CASSLDGDYEQYF. The DNA for the CDR3 is TGCGCCAGCAGCTTGGACGGGGACTACGAGCAGTACTTC.

CDR3 in DNA: TGTGCCAGCAGCTTAAGAGGGCCGGGAGAAGCTTTCTTT. Translating it yields CASSLRGPGEAFF. This chain connects TRBV7-3 to TRBJ1-1; no clear D. Germline loops: CDR1 SGHTA, CDR2 FQGTGA. V was shortened by 1 base and J by 8 bases, with 11 bases between the two germline ends. This CDR3 comprises 13 residues.